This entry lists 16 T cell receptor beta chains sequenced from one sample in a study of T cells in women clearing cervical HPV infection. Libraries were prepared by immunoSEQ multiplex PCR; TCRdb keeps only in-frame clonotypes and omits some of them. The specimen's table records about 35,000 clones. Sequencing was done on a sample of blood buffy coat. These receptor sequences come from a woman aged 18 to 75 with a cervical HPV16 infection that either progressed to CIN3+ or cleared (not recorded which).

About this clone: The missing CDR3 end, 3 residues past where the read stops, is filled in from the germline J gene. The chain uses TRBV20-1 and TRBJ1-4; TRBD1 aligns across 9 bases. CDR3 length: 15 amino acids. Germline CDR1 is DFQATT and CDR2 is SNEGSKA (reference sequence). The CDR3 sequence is CSASRDRVGNSPLFF. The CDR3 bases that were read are TGCAGTGCTAGTCGGGACAGGGTGGGAAATTCACCA.

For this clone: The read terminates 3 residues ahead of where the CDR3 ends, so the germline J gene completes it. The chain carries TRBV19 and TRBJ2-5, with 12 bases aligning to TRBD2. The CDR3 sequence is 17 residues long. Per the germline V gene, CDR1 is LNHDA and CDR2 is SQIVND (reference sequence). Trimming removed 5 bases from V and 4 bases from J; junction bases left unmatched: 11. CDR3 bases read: TGTGCCAGTAGTCCCGAGCTAGCGGGGGGGGGCGGAGAGACC. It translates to CASSPELAGGGGET. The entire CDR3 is CASSPELAGGGGETQYF.

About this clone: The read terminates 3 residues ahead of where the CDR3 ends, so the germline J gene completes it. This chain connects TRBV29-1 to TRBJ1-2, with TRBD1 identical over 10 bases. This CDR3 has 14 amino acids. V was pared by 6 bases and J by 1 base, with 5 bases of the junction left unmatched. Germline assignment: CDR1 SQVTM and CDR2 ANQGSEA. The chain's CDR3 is CSVPGTGDNYGYTF. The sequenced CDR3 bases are TGCAGCGTACCCGGGACAGGGGATAACTATGGC.

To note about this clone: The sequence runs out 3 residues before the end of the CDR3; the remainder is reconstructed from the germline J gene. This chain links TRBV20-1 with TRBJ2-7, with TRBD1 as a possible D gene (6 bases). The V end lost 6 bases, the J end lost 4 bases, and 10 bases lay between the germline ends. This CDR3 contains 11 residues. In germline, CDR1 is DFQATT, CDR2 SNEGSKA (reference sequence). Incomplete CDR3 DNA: TGCAGTGCCCGCAGGGGATACGAG. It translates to CSARRGYE. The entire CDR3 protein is CSARRGYEQYF.

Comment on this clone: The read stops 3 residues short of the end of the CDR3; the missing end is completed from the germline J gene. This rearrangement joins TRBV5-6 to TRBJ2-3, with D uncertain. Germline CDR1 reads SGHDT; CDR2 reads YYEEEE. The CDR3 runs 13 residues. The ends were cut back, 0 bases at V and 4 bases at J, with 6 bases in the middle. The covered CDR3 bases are TGTGCCAGCAGCTTGGAGGTTTCAGATACG. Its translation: CASSLEVSDT. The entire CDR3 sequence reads CASSLEVSDTQYF.

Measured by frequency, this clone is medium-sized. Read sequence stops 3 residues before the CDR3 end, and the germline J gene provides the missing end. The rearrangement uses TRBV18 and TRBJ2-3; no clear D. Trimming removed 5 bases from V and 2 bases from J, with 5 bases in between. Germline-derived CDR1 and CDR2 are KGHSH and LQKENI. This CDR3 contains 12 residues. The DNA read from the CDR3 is TGTGCCAGCTCAACAACCACAGATACG. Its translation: CASSTTTDT. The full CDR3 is CASSTTTDTQYF. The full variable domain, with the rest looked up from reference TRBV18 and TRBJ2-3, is NAGVMQNPRHLVRRRGQEARLRCSPMKGHSHVYWYRQLPEEGLKFMVYLQKENIIDESGMPKERFSAEFPKEGPSILRIQQVVRGDSAAYFCASSTTTDTQYFGPGTRLTVL.

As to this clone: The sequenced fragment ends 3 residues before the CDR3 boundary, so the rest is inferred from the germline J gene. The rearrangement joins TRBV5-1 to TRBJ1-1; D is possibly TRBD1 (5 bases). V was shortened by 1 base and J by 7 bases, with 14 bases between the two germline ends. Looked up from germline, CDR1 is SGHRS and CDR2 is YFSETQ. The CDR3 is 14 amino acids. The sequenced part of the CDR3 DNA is TGCGCCAGCAGCTTGTGGGGCGTGAGGAATGAA. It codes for CASSLWGVRNE. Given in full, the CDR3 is CASSLWGVRNEAFF.

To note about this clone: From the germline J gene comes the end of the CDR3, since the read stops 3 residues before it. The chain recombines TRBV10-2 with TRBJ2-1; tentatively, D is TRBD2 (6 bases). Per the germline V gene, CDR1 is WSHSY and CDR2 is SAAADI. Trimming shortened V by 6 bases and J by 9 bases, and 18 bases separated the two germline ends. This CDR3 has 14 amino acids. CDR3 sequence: CASSDSGLLSEQFF. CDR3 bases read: TGCGCCAGCAGCGACTCGGGACTCCTTAGTGAG.

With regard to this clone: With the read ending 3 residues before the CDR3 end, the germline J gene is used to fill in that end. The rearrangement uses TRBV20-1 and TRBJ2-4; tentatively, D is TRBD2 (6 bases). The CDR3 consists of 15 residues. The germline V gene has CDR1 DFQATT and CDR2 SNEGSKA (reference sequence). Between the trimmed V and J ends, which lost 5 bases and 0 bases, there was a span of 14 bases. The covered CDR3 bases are TGCAGTGCTGGCCTGGCGGGACTAGCCAAAAACATT. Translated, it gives CSAGLAGLAKNI. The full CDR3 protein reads CSAGLAGLAKNIQYF.

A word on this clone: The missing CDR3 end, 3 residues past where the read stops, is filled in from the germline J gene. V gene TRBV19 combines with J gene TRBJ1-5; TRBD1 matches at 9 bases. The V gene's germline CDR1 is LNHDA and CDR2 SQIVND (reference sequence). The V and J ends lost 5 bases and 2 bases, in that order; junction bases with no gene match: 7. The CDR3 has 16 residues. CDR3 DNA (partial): TGTGCCAGTAGTGTACAGGGGGCGCGGGGCAATCAGCCC. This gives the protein CASSVQGARGNQP. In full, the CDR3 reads CASSVQGARGNQPQHF.

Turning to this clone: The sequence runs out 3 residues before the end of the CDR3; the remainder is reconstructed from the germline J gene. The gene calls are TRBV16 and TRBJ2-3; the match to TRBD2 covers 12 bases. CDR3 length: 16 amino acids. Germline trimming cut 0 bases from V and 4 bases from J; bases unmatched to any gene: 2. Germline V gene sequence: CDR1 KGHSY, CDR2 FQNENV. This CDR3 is CASSQSRLAGADTQYF. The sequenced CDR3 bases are TGTGCCAGCAGCCAATCTCGACTAGCGGGAGCAGATACG.

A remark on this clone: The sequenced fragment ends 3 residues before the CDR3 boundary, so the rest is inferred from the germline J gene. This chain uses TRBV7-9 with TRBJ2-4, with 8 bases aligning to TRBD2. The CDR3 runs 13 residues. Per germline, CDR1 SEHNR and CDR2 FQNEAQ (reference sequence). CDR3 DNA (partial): TGTGCCAGCAGCCCAGCGGGGGCGTATGGT. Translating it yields CASSPAGAYG. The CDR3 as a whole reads CASSPAGAYGQYF.

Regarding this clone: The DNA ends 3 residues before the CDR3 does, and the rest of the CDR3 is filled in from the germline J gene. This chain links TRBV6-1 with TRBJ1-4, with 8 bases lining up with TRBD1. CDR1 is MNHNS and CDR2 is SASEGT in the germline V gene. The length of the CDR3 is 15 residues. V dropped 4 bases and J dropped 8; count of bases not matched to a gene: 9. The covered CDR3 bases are TGTGCCAGCAGTGCTGACAGGGGCGGTGGGGAAAAA. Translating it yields CASSADRGGGEK. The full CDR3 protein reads CASSADRGGGEKLFF.

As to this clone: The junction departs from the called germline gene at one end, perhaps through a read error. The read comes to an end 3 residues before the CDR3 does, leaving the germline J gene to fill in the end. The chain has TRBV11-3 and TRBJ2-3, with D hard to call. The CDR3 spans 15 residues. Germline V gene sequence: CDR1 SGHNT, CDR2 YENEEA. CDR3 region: CASSLEGRPTETQYF. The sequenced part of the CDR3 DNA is TGTGCCAGCAGCTTGGAAGGGCGCCCCACAGAGACG.

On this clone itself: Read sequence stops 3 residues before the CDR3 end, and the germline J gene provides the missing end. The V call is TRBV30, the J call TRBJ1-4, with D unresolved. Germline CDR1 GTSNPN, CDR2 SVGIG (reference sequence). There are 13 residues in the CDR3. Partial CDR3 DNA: TGTGCCCATGGGCCGGATTATAATTCACCA. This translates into CAHGPDYNSP. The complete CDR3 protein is CAHGPDYNSPLFF.

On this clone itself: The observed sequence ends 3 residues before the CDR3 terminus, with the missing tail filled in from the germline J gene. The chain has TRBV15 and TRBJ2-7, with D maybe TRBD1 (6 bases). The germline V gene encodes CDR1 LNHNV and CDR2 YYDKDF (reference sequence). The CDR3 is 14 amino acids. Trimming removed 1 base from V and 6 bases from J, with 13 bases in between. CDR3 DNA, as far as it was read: TGTGCCACCAGCAGAGGACAGGAGGCGTCCGAG. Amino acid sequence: CATSRGQEASE. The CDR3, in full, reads CATSRGQEASEQYF.